This TCR beta chain is from a study of blood T cell repertoires in COVID-19. Background on the study: Samples of COVID-19 (acute and convalescent) were obtained from the United States, Italy and Spain.

Ages ranged from about 18 to 89 years, with residence in around 24 US areas. Participant reports of clinical history set cohort assignment. Original methodology: Reference gene primer amplification yielded estimated nucleated cell counts. This table comes from immunoSEQ multiplex PCR, and its TCRdb copy is limited to in-frame clones, with some not included. V and J calls and clone size come straight from that table; D and trimming were deduced from the DNA. In the table there are about 200,000 clones, roughly 86% of which are singletons. The CDR3 runs to 16 residues. Germline values: CDR1 MDHEN, CDR2 SYDVKM. The trim removed 3 bases at V and 2 bases at J, leaving 8 bases unmatched.

The chain links TRBV28 to TRBJ2-5; TRBD2 aligns across 8 bases. This receptor was identified in a woman between 25 and 40 years old with acute COVID-19. Sequenced sample: PBMCs or T cells enriched from blood (not recorded which). DNA of the CDR3: TGTGCCAGCAGTTTTTGGGTTAGCGGGGCTCAAGAGACCCAGTACTTC. It specifies CASSFWVSGAQETQYF.